This T cell receptor beta chain was identified during a study of breast tumors, draining lymph nodes, adjacent tissues. This CDR3 spans 11 amino acids. V was cut by 6 bases and J by 6 bases, with 8 bases left in between. Study results and limitations: The lymph node origin of tumor T cells was framed as consistent with a hypothesis, not demonstrated.

As concerns this clonotype: As yet, its antigen is unknown.

Samples came from axillary lymph nodes draining the breast cancer. TCRdb passed the multiplex PCR reads through MiXCR, listing each CDR3 protein once. The sample contains about 180,000 distinct CDR3 sequences, around a third of which appear only once. This clonotype was obtained from a female donor with breast cancer. Some clones in this sample may be carry-over from other donors' samples. The specimen sequenced was axillary lymph node tissue. The V and J genes are TRBV12-3 or TRBV12-4 and TRBJ1-2; no clear D. CDR3: CASRGGNGYTF. DNA for the CDR3: TGTGCCAGCAGGGGCGGAAATGGCTACACCTTC.